The 7 T cell receptor beta chains in this list originate from one sample, sequenced in a study of blood T cell repertoires in COVID-19. This table comes from immunoSEQ multiplex PCR, and its TCRdb copy is limited to in-frame clones, with some not included. Of around 390,000 clones detected, approximately 87% appear once; the ten largest clones hold 10%. The material sequenced was PBMCs or T cells enriched from blood (not recorded which). The receptors here all came from a woman in her forties or fifties who had recovered from COVID-19.

This sequence joins TRBV12-3 or TRBV12-4 and TRBJ1-2; weak D call: TRBD1 (6 bases). The CDR3 has 12 amino acids. The germline V and J ends were trimmed by 5 bases and 3 bases, with 7 bases remaining between them. The CDR3 loop reads CASSRTDYGYTF. CDR3 DNA sequence: TGTGCCAGCAGTCGGACAGACTATGGCTACACCTTC.

This clone was detected once. The CDR3 loop is CAWSYPGGPQHF. CDR3 DNA: TGTGCCTGGAGTTACCCCGGGGGGCCCCAGCATTTT. V and J are TRBV30 and TRBJ1-5, with a tentative D call TRBD1 (5 bases). The V end was cut by 2 bases, the J end by 9 bases, with 11 bases between. CDR3 length: 12 residues. Germline values: CDR1 GTSNPN, CDR2 SVGIG (reference sequence).

This chain links TRBV27 with TRBJ1-2, with D perhaps TRBD1 (6 bases). The CDR3 runs to 13 residues. CDR1 is MNHEY, CDR2 SMNVEV, per germline (reference sequence). V gave up 2 bases and J gave up 4 bases, with 8 bases separating them. The CDR3 sequence: CASSLEQGYGYTF. CDR3 in DNA: TGTGCCAGCAGTTTAGAACAGGGCTATGGCTACACCTTC.

This chain joins TRBV27 and TRBJ2-7, with D perhaps matching TRBD1 (5 bases). Trimming took 2 bases from V and 3 from J, leaving 17 bases between them. The CDR3 runs 16 residues. Germline CDR1 is MNHEY and CDR2 is SMNVEV (reference sequence). In nucleotides, the CDR3 is TGTGCCAGCAGTTTAAGGGGTCAGGGTTTGGTCTACGAGCAGTACTTC. This encodes CASSLRGQGLVYEQYF.

The rearrangement links TRBV5-4 to TRBJ2-1, with 9 positions matching TRBD2. Per germline, CDR1 SGHNT and CDR2 YYREEE (reference sequence). CDR3 length equals 16 residues. J gave up 4 bases and V 4 bases, and 9 bases lay outside the gene matches. In DNA, the CDR3 is TGTGCCAGCAGCCCAGGGCTAGCGGGGCGGTACAATGAGCAGTTCTTC. This sequence encodes CASSPGLAGRYNEQFF.

J is TRBJ2-7 and V is TRBV24-1; D is ambiguous. The V gene lost 4 bases and the J gene lost 2 bases, with 5 bases spanning the gap. The CDR3 covers 12 residues. CDR1 KGHDR and CDR2 SFDVKD come from the germline V gene. The CDR3 sequence is CATSEGPYEQYF. In nucleotides, the CDR3 is TGTGCCACCAGTGAGGGCCCCTACGAGCAGTACTTC.

This clone was counted between two and nine times. The chain recombines TRBV19 with TRBJ1-6; D is possibly TRBD1 (6 bases). Germline V lookup: CDR1 LNHDA, CDR2 SQIVND (reference sequence). The CDR3 is 15 residues long. V lost 10 bases and J lost 8, with 21 bases in between. The CDR3 DNA follows: TGTGCCACTCAACGCATACAGGGAAGTCATTCACCCCTCCACTTT. This encodes CATQRIQGSHSPLHF.